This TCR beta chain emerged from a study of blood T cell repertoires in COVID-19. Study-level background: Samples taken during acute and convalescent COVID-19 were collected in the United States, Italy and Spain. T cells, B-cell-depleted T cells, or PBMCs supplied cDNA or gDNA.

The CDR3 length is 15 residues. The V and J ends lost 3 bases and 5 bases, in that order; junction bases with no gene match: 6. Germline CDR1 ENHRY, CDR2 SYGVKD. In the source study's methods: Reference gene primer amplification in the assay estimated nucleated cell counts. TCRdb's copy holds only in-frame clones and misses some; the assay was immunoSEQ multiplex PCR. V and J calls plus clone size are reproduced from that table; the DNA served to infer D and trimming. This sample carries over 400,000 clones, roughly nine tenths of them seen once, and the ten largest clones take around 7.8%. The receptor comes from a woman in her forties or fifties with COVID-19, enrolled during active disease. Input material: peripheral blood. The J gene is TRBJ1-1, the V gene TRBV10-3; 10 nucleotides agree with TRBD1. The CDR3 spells CAISDRQGAQTEAFF. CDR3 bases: TGTGCCATCAGTGACCGACAGGGGGCGCAGACTGAAGCTTTCTTT.